A selection of T cell receptor beta chains follows, all from one sample in a study of spatial heterogeneity in lung cancer. TCRdb reanalysed the 5' RACE reads using MiXCR and keeps one entry per CDR3 protein. Of about 100,000 distinct CDR3 sequences listed, 15% to 20% are singletons. Sample: PBMCs, taken at follow-up. The receptors shown here come from a male donor with early-stage non-small cell lung cancer. The CDR3 runs from the conserved cysteine through the conserved F or W. D genes are given only for firm matches. The size field is filled for only some rows; it gives once, few, many or a size class.

d_call	clone_size	v_call	j_call	cdr3_nt	cdr3_aa
NA	NA	TRBV5-1	TRBJ2-2	TGCGCCAGCAGCTTGGCAGTAAACACCGGGGAGCTGTTTTTT	CASSLAVNTGELFF
NA	NA	TRBV5-1	TRBJ1-2	TGCGCCAGCAGCTCCACGGGCCAAAAAGGTTTAACTAACTATGGCTACACCTTC	CASSSTGQKGLTNYGYTF
NA	NA	TRBV20-1	TRBJ1-5	TGCAGTGCTAGAGGGGGGGGCTACAATCAGCCCCAGCATTTT	CSARGGGYNQPQHF
TRBD2	few	TRBV6-1	TRBJ2-5	TGTGCCAGCAGAAAGACTAGCGGGGGAGTGGGAGAGACCCAGTACTTC	CASRKTSGGVGETQYF
TRBD2	many	TRBV27	TRBJ2-3	TGTGCCAGCAGCCTCCCCAAGACTAGCGGGAGCCCAGATACGCAGTATTTT	CASSLPKTSGSPDTQYF
NA	many	TRBV7-2	TRBJ2-3	TGTGCCAGCAGCTTAGGGCTAGCCCCAGATACGCAGTATTTT	CASSLGLAPDTQYF
TRBD1	NA	TRBV20-1	TRBJ2-7	TGCAGTGCTAGAGAGAGGAACAGGGGGCGAGATCGCGATGAGCAGTACTTC	CSARERNRGRDRDEQYF
NA	NA	TRBV20-1	TRBJ1-2	TGCAGTGCTCAGGGGCCCCACGAGGGGAGCTATGGCTACACCTTC	CSAQGPHEGSYGYTF
TRBD1	NA	TRBV7-9	TRBJ1-2	TGTGCCAGCAGCTTGGGCCGGGACAGCTTTTTCTATGGCTACACCTTC	CASSLGRDSFFYGYTF
TRBD1	many	TRBV12-3/TRBV12-4	TRBJ1-1	TGTGCCAGCAGTCGTAGCGTCTTACAGGGGTCCACTGAAGCTTTCTTT	CASSRSVLQGSTEAFF
NA	few	TRBV27	TRBJ1-2	TGTGCCAGCAGTCCGGGACGCAGGAATGGCTACACCTTC	CASSPGRRNGYTF
TRBD2	NA	TRBV6-5	TRBJ2-1	TGTGTCAGCATCAGAGTCAGCGGGAGCTACAATGAGCAGTTCTTC	CVSIRVSGSYNEQFF
NA	NA	TRBV7-2	TRBJ1-2	TGTGCCAGCAGCTTAGCGGCCCATTCCTATGGCTACACCTTC	CASSLAAHSYGYTF
TRBD2	few	TRBV4-2	TRBJ2-5	TGTGCCAGCAGCCTACTTAATAGCGGGGGGGGAGAGACCCAGTACTTC	CASSLLNSGGGETQYF
NA	NA	TRBV12-3/TRBV12-4	TRBJ1-1	TGTGCCAGCAGACCAAGGAGGAACACTGAAGCTTTCTTT	CASRPRRNTEAFF
TRBD2	NA	TRBV20-1	TRBJ2-5	TGCAGTGCTAGAAAGAACAATCTAGCGGGAGAGACCCAGTACTTC	CSARKNNLAGETQYF
TRBD2	many	TRBV4-1	TRBJ2-1	TGCGCCAGCAGCCAAGTCGGAGCGGGAGGGCCCCACAATGAGCAGTTCTTC	CASSQVGAGGPHNEQFF
NA	NA	TRBV29-1	TRBJ1-2	TGCAGCGTCGGTGGGGGGCTAGCGGGAGGCTACACCTTC	CSVGGGLAGGYTF
TRBD1	NA	TRBV20-1	TRBJ2-5	TGCAGTGCTAGAGGACCACAAGGGGGCTTGAAGACCCAGTACTTC	CSARGPQGGLKTQYF
NA	few	TRBV7-8	TRBJ2-1	TGTGCCAGCAGCGAAGACAATGAGCAGTTCTTC	CASSEDNEQFF
NA	NA	TRBV7-2	TRBJ2-7	TGTGCCAGCAGCGCATCGATAATCTACGAGCAGTACTTC	CASSASIIYEQYF
TRBD2	NA	TRBV20-1	TRBJ2-5	TGCAGTGCTGGGACCCAGCGGGAGCTTTCAGAGACCCAGTACTTC	CSAGTQRELSETQYF
NA	few	TRBV20-1	TRBJ1-1	TGCAGTTCGATGGCCGGGGGAGGCACTGAAGCTTTCTTT	CSSMAGGGTEAFF
NA	NA	TRBV30	TRBJ1-2	TGTGCCTGGAGTGTACCTCGGACGGACTATGGCTACACCTTC	CAWSVPRTDYGYTF
TRBD2	NA	TRBV7-2	TRBJ2-1	TGTGCCAGCAGCTTCAGCACTAGCGGGGCCGGGGGTGAGCAGTTCTTC	CASSFSTSGAGGEQFF
TRBD2	NA	TRBV5-1	TRBJ2-3	TGCGCCAGCAGCCCACTAGCGGGGGGGCTTATGGGAGATACGCAGTATTTT	CASSPLAGGLMGDTQYF
TRBD2	few	TRBV7-9	TRBJ2-3	TGTGCCAGCAGCAGGACTAGCGGGAGCGCAGATACGCAGTATTTT	CASSRTSGSADTQYF
TRBD1	many	TRBV7-3	TRBJ2-3	TGTGCCAGCAGCTTAACAGGGGGCGACGCAGATACGCAGTATTTT	CASSLTGGDADTQYF
NA	NA	TRBV9	TRBJ1-1	TGTGCCAGCAGCCTCCGGGGAAACACTGAAGCTTTCTTT	CASSLRGNTEAFF
TRBD2	few	TRBV7-2	TRBJ2-5	TGTGCCAGCAGCTTGGGACTAGCCTTTGAGACCCAGTACTTC	CASSLGLAFETQYF
TRBD1	NA	TRBV14	TRBJ2-7	TGTGCCAGCAGTGACAGGGGGCTCTACGAGCAGTACTTC	CASSDRGLYEQYF
NA	NA	TRBV30	TRBJ1-1	TGTGCCTGGAGCGGGACTTCGAACACTGAAGCTTTCTTT	CAWSGTSNTEAFF
NA	many	TRBV2	TRBJ1-2	TGTGCCAGCAGTGAGAGGGGTAACTATGGCTACACCTTC	CASSERGNYGYTF
TRBD2	few	TRBV20-1	TRBJ2-3	TGCAGTGCTAGGGGACTAGCGGGAGTTAGAGATACGCAGTATTTT	CSARGLAGVRDTQYF
NA	NA	TRBV3-1	TRBJ2-3	TGTGCCAGCAGCCACAATAGTGCGGGTTTAGATACGCAGTATTTT	CASSHNSAGLDTQYF
NA	NA	TRBV5-1	TRBJ2-3	TGCGCCAGCAGCTCCTTAGGGGCAGATACGCAGTATTTT	CASSSLGADTQYF
NA	NA	TRBV29-1	TRBJ2-5	TGCAGCGCCAACGGGGATCGGGAGACCCAGTACTTC	CSANGDRETQYF
NA	few	TRBV6-1	TRBJ1-1	TGTGCCAGCAGTGACACCGCGGGCACTGAAGCTTTCTTT	CASSDTAGTEAFF
TRBD2	NA	TRBV20-1	TRBJ2-7	TGCAGTGCTAGAGATCTCAAGCGGGAGGGCTCCTACGAGCAGTACTTC	CSARDLKREGSYEQYF
TRBD2	few	TRBV12-3/TRBV12-4	TRBJ2-7	TGTGCCAGCAGTTTAAGGAGCGGGAGCTCCTACGAGCAGTACTTC	CASSLRSGSSYEQYF
NA	NA	TRBV20-1	TRBJ2-5	TGCAGTGCCCCGGGGAGGGGGCAGTTAGAGACCCAGTACTTC	CSAPGRGQLETQYF